This entry features one T cell receptor beta chain sequence. Its specific antigen is unknown. No base quality values were provided; no much bigger clone lies one nucleotide off. This record comes from a study of HIV-infected patients and healthy controls (dated by TCRdb to the mid-2010s). At the level of the whole study: After three months of therapy, CD4 counts in about 85% of the 16 patients increased to a modest but significant degree while remaining below normal ranges. Patients lacked overall T-cell lymphocytopenia, and total CDR3 counts per chain did not differ significantly from controls. The CD4:CD8 ratio rose slightly, whereas CD8 counts showed no consistent shift during early therapy. Viral load fell below detection in about 65% of the 16 patients by the second bleed and in all patients following a further year of therapy. Whether deep TCR repertoire sequencing of small blood samples from HIV patients could capture immune perturbation and reconstitution was tested in the study.

General findings and caveats noted by the study authors: Both the Jaccard index and the count of highly shared sequences showed that healthy controls shared more CDR3s between individuals than HIV+ patients did. Only sixteen HIV-infected individuals were processed, which the authors considered a major limit on how widely the findings apply. Roughly threefold more distinct CDR3s and higher Shannon diversity were observed in healthy control repertoires than in untreated HIV+ repertoires. HLA typing of donors was not performed in the study. During therapy, a significant decrease in frequency was seen for HIV-associated CDR3s, whereas no significant change was found for CMV-associated CDR3s, although most of them became more frequent. Comparisons were complicated by unequal numbers of distinct sequences between patients and controls, and rare events from HIV-infected data were overweighted by size-matching. Slight age and sex profile differences between the study cohorts did not explain the observed diversity differences. Significantly higher mean Gini indices were seen in HIV-infected repertoires than in controls, possibly reflecting oligoclonality. Compared with controls, HIV-infected patients showed significantly different mean usage of eight alpha and eight beta V genes. Treated samples reflected only around 14 weeks of therapy, arguably too short to observe immune reconstitution given low adult thymic output. Alpha-chain CDR3s from MAIT cells occurred at high frequency in healthy controls but were severely depleted in HIV+ repertoires. In size-matched repertoire data, the apparent post-therapy recovery of the Gini index in HIV-infected patients was not replicated. In the samples, alpha-beta chain pairing was left undetermined. Using whole blood restricted sequencing depth and prevented separating the dynamics of distinct T-cell subpopulations.

After antiretroviral therapy began, follow-up blood was collected from HIV-infected patients roughly three months, about 14 weeks, later. Since whole blood was used without any cell fractionation, the repertoire reflected all peripheral T cells in unsorted form. For RNA extraction, 2.5 ml of peripheral blood was drawn into Tempus tubes. Patients with febrile or AIDS-related illness, tumors, hepatitis B or C coinfection, immunomodulatory therapy, recent vaccination or treatment interruptions were excluded from enrollment. Residual genomic DNA was removed with the TURBO-DNase kit and globin mRNA was depleted with GLOBINclear. 500 ng RNA was reverse transcribed with SuperScript III using primers against the alpha and beta constant regions. Separate alpha and beta chain libraries were made by chain-specific third strand synthesis with multiplexing indices. To avoid primer bias, the protocol used one single primer pair to amplify every rearrangement within a chain, and the protocol also attached molecular barcodes to each cDNA molecule. T4 RNA Ligase 1 joined purified cDNA to a 5' RACE adapter that carried a random hexamer and the SP2 sequencing primer site. With slow temperature ramps used to favor optimal annealing, second strand synthesis was primed from the SP2 site with Phusion polymerase. Joined together, two random hexamer sequences that had both been added before amplification formed the 12-nucleotide barcode of each molecule. A short first PCR added P5 and P7 adapter elements plus a second index, followed by a 23-cycle amplification PCR with P5s and P7 primers. The libraries went through approximately 28 PCR cycles in total, were quantified on a Qubit, were sized on a Bioanalyzer, and were diluted to around 3.7 nM. Sequencing of the normalized libraries was performed on an Illumina MiSeq with 2 x 250 paired-end kits. Reverse transcription reactions underwent purification over MinElute columns, with elution into roughly 10 ul Tris-Cl. A 1:1 ratio of AMPure XP beads was used to clean the adapter ligations after they had run for around 25 hours at 16 degrees C. In the authors' own workflow: Demultiplexed FASTQ files were processed with a modified Decombinator that output V, J, insert and barcode information. Any sequence that shared a barcode yet differed from the dominant sequence was discarded as an error, and the number of original cDNA molecules was estimated by counting barcodes clustered at Levenshtein distance 3. For downstream analyses, the R packages ineq, vegan, igraph and RCytoscape were used, along with IMGT nomenclature and CDR3 definitions. The authors computed V gene usage over distinct sequences and counted each TCR a single time to avoid skew from clonal expansion. Whenever two unique CDR3 amino acid sequences within a donor differed by a single Levenshtein edit, similarity networks linked them. Published HIV-specific CDR3s (92 alpha, 600 to 900 beta) and CMV-specific CDR3s (about twelve alpha, about 250 beta) were assembled and queried against the repertoires. Random subsampling to size-matched repertoires showed patients' decreased diversity was not caused by their lower sequence numbers. TCRdb reanalyzed the raw reads on its own, using fastp at Q25 for trimming and MiXCR for clone calling, and kept in-frame beta chains. Duplicate CDR3 protein sequences are folded into a single record with the most common DNA and genes. The V and J calls and clone size are TCRdb's, not the authors'. This sample holds 6,400 or so distinct CDR3 sequences; roughly a tenth were observed only once. The ten largest account for approximately 17% of the sample.

The CDR1 and CDR2 encoded by the germline V gene are KGHSH and LQKENI. From its cysteine to its phenylalanine, the CDR3 spans 15 amino acids. Just CDR3 DNA is preserved here, 45 bases in frame from base 1. V loses 2 bases, J loses 0 bases, and the germline ends lie 9 bases apart. The rearrangement combines TRBV18 with TRBJ2-3; TRBD1 might be the D gene, on 6 matching bases. The source was blood, collected during antiretroviral therapy. The TCR comes from an adult with HIV infection. The CDR3 region has the sequence CASSPRTASTDTQYF. The DNA is TGTGCCAGCTCACCAAGGACAGCTAGCACAGATACGCAGTATTTT.